A single sample is the source of the 29 T cell receptor beta chains below, sequenced in a study of blood T cell repertoires in COVID-19. Generated by immunoSEQ multiplex PCR, the TCRdb table keeps only in-frame clones and is missing some. Among fewer than 200,000 clones listed, approximately 84% were seen once. Material for sequencing was peripheral blood. The receptors come from a woman in her forties or fifties with COVID-19, enrolled during active disease.

This clone has just one count. V gene TRBV30 combines with J gene TRBJ2-5; tentatively, D is TRBD1 (7 bases). CDR3 length equals 15 residues. The V gene's germline CDR1 is GTSNPN and CDR2 SVGIG (reference sequence). V lost 0 bases and J 5 bases, leaving 16 bases between the germline ends. As DNA, the CDR3 is TGTGCCTGGAGTGTATCAGGAGGGGGCGCGGAGACCCAGTACTTC. Amino acid sequence: CAWSVSGGGAETQYF.

The chain carries TRBV4-3 and TRBJ2-5; TRBD1 aligns across 7 bases. CDR1 LGHNA and CDR2 YSLEER come from the germline V gene. J gave up 3 bases and V 1 base, and 8 bases lay outside the gene matches. CDR3 length equals 16 residues. The chain's CDR3 is CASSQGWTGTEETQYF. DNA of the CDR3: TGCGCCAGCAGCCAAGGTTGGACCGGGACAGAAGAGACCCAGTACTTC.

The chain carries TRBV12-5 and TRBJ1-5; D ambiguous. The CDR3 is 15 amino acids. The V and J ends lost 7 bases and 6 bases respectively, with 19 bases between them. Looked up from germline, CDR1 is LGHNT and CDR2 is FRNRAP. The CDR3 sequence: CASAQSSGLSQPQHF. The CDR3 DNA sequence: TGTGCTAGTGCCCAATCTTCGGGTTTATCTCAGCCCCAGCATTTT.

CDR3 bases: TGCGCCAGCAGCCAAGGTTCGGGGGGAAACTATGGCTACACCTTC. Its protein product is CASSQGSGGNYGYTF. The chain recombines TRBV4-3 with TRBJ1-2; possibly TRBD1 for D (5 bases). V gave up 1 base and J gave up 2 bases, with 11 bases separating them. The germline CDR1 and CDR2 sequences are LGHNA and YSLEER. The CDR3 spans 15 residues.

The chain employs TRBV3-1 (or the pseudogene TRBV3-2) and TRBJ1-2; no reliable D call. This CDR3 comprises 14 residues. Trimming removed 4 bases at V and 7 bases at J, with 16 bases between. The germline CDR1 and CDR2 sequences are LGHDT and YNNKEL (reference sequence). CDR3 region: CASSPSNGEGGYTF. In DNA form, the CDR3 reads TGTGCCAGCAGCCCCTCAAACGGGGAAGGTGGCTACACCTTC.

This sequence joins TRBV10-1 and TRBJ2-1; 12 bases agree with TRBD2. V lost 6 bases, J lost 4 bases, and 4 bases stayed unmatched. CDR1 is WNHNN and CDR2 is SYGVQD in the germline V gene (reference sequence). This CDR3 comprises 15 residues. DNA of the CDR3: TGCGCCAGCAGCGCTAGCGGGGGGGCGTACAATGAGCAGTTCTTC. Its protein product is CASSASGGAYNEQFF.

The J gene is TRBJ1-1, the V gene TRBV13; D is ambiguous. Germline assignment: CDR1 PRHDT and CDR2 FYEKMQ (reference sequence). The CDR3 is made up of 14 amino acids. Trimming removed 5 bases from V and 3 bases from J, with 13 bases in between. CDR3 DNA sequence: TGTGCCAGCAGCCCCAGGCAGGTCGACACTGAAGCTTTCTTT. It yields the protein CASSPRQVDTEAFF. Combining the CDR3 with reference TRBV13 and TRBJ1-1 gives the whole variable domain AAGVIQSPRHLIKEKRETATLKCYPIPRHDTVYWYQQGPGQDPQFLISFYEKMQSDKGSIPDRFSAQQFSDYHSELNMSSLELGDSALYFCASSPRQVDTEAFFGQGTRLTVV.

J is TRBJ1-2 and V is TRBV3-1 (or the pseudogene TRBV3-2), with TRBD1 as a possible D gene (5 bases). From germline, CDR1 is LGHDT and CDR2 YNNKEL (reference sequence). The CDR3 contains 14 residues. Between the trimmed V and J ends, which lost 0 bases and 4 bases, there was a span of 9 bases. The CDR3 DNA follows: TGTGCCAGCAGCCAAGATACCAGGGCCTATGGCTACACCTTC. Amino acids: CASSQDTRAYGYTF.

This chain connects TRBV6-5 to TRBJ1-1, with TRBD1 matching over 10 bases. The CDR3 extends over 15 amino acids. Germline assignment: CDR1 MNHEY and CDR2 SVGAGI. V shed 0 bases and J 5 bases; nucleotides not matched to a gene: 3. CDR3 sequence: CASSYSWTGGTEAFF. CDR3 nucleotide sequence: TGTGCCAGCAGTTACTCGTGGACAGGGGGTACTGAAGCTTTCTTT.

The chain joins TRBV5-4 to TRBJ1-2; 10 nucleotides match TRBD1. Per germline, CDR1 SGHNT and CDR2 YYREEE (reference sequence). V trimming: 6 bases; J trimming: 8 bases; junction bases outside the gene matches: 7. CDR3 length equals 13 residues. The CDR3 DNA is TGTGCCAGCAACCCTGACAGGGGGCGCGGCTACACCTTC. Protein product: CASNPDRGRGYTF.

The chain employs TRBV19 and TRBJ1-1; D remains unclear. Germline CDR1 and CDR2: LNHDA and SQIVND (reference sequence). The CDR3 sequence is 13 residues long. The V and J ends lost 3 bases and 2 bases respectively, with 7 bases between them. The CDR3 DNA reads as TGTGCCAGTAGTATTCATGGCAACACTGAAGCTTTCTTT. Translated: CASSIHGNTEAFF.

The chain uses TRBV6-5 and TRBJ2-5; TRBD1 aligns across 7 bases. Germline V gene sequence: CDR1 MNHEY, CDR2 SVGAGI. Trimming removed 6 bases from V and 4 bases from J; junction bases left unmatched: 11. The CDR3 is made up of 15 amino acids. CDR3 bases: TGTGCCAGCAGGAGGTCGGGACAGAGGGGAGAGACCCAGTACTTC. The encoded protein is CASRRSGQRGETQYF.

V and J are TRBV4-1 and TRBJ1-3; 7 nucleotides line up with TRBD1. The CDR3 sequence is 15 residues long. Germline V lookup: CDR1 MGHRA, CDR2 YSYEKL. Trimming cost V 4 bases and J 3 bases; bases outside gene matches: 6. The CDR3 spells CASSPTRQGGNTIYF. For the CDR3, the DNA is TGCGCCAGCAGCCCGACCCGACAGGGTGGAAACACCATATATTTT.

This sequence joins TRBV6-5 and TRBJ1-6, with D perhaps TRBD1 (6 bases). The CDR3 sequence is 14 residues long. CDR1 is MNHEY, CDR2 SVGAGI, per germline. V gave up 6 bases and J gave up 7 bases, with 13 bases separating them. The CDR3 reads CASSDNRENSPLHF. The CDR3 DNA follows: TGTGCCAGCAGCGACAACAGGGAGAATTCACCCCTCCACTTT.

V and J are TRBV4-3 and TRBJ2-1, with D tentatively TRBD2 (6 bases). Trimming stripped 5 bases from V and 8 bases from J, with 13 bases between. The CDR3 covers 13 residues. Germline V gene data show CDR1 as LGHNA and CDR2 as YSLEER. The chain's CDR3 is CASSWRGGDEQFF. Written as DNA, the CDR3 is TGCGCCAGCAGCTGGAGGGGTGGGGATGAGCAGTTCTTC.

The chain is built from TRBV11-2 and TRBJ1-4; 8 bases fit TRBD1. CDR1 is SGHAT and CDR2 is FQNNGV in the germline V gene. This CDR3 is built from 15 residues. V lost 0 bases to trimming and J lost 5 bases; unmatched junction nucleotides: 2. The DNA for the CDR3 is TGTGCCAGCAGCTTAGATTGGACAGGGAATGAAAAACTGTTTTTT. It specifies CASSLDWTGNEKLFF.

J is TRBJ1-4 and V is TRBV7-2, with 8 bases lining up with TRBD1. Germline V lookup: CDR1 SGHTA, CDR2 FQGNSA. Losses at the gene ends were 1 base for V and 8 bases for J; bases not matched to a gene: 9. This CDR3 is built from 16 residues. CDR3 loop: CASSLVAGQGAEKLFF. CDR3 coding DNA: TGTGCCAGCAGCTTAGTCGCAGGTCAGGGGGCCGAAAAACTGTTTTTT.

The V call is TRBV28, the J call TRBJ1-4; 7 positions match TRBD1. The CDR3 is made up of 15 amino acids. The trim removed 6 bases at V and 4 bases at J, leaving 8 bases unmatched. Germline V gene data show CDR1 as MDHEN and CDR2 as SYDVKM. In nucleotides, the CDR3 is TGTGCCAGCAGATCCCAGACAGGGAATAATGAAAAACTGTTTTTT. Amino acid sequence: CASRSQTGNNEKLFF.

The chain employs TRBV27 and TRBJ2-7, with a tentative D call TRBD1 (6 bases). Trimming left V 5 bases short and J 1 base short, with 12 bases between. The CDR3 runs 14 residues. The germline gives CDR1 MNHEY, CDR2 SMNVEV (reference sequence). The CDR3 coding sequence is TGTGCCAGCAGTCCAATGGGACATTCCTACGAGCAGTACTTC. It yields the protein CASSPMGHSYEQYF.

The V and J genes are TRBV7-8 and TRBJ2-1; perhaps TRBD2 as D (6 bases). CDR1 is SGHVS, CDR2 FQNEAQ, per germline. The length of the CDR3 is 16 residues. V lost 1 base and J 4 bases, leaving 14 bases between the germline ends. Written as DNA, the CDR3 is TGTGCCAGCAGCTTAGTTGTAGCGGAGCTTTACAATGAGCAGTTCTTC. This encodes CASSLVVAELYNEQFF.

This chain uses TRBV13 with TRBJ2-7; no reliable D call. The CDR3 totals 12 residues. V was clipped by 0 bases and J by 3 bases, with 3 bases between them. Germline CDR1 reads PRHDT; CDR2 reads FYEKMQ (reference sequence). In nucleotides, the CDR3 is TGTGCCAGCAGCTTAGGACACTACGAGCAGTACTTC. It is translated as CASSLGHYEQYF.

This rearrangement joins TRBV27 to TRBJ1-1; TRBD1 matches at 7 bases. The germline CDR1 and CDR2 sequences are MNHEY and SMNVEV (reference sequence). CDR3 length equals 14 residues. V shed 4 bases, J shed 1 base, and the junction held 3 bases outside the gene matches. The CDR3 nucleotides are TGTGCCAGCAGTTCCGGGACAGCGAACACTGAAGCTTTCTTT. It specifies CASSSGTANTEAFF.

This chain joins TRBV5-8 and TRBJ2-1; D gene unclear. The length of the CDR3 is 16 residues. From germline, CDR1 is SGHTS and CDR2 YDEGEE. V dropped 1 base and J dropped 2 bases, with 13 bases sitting between them. CDR3 nucleotides: TGTGCCAGCAGCTTGACCGGAGCGTACCCCTACAATGAGCAGTTCTTC. It is translated as CASSLTGAYPYNEQFF.

This clone was observed once. The genes are TRBV7-2 and TRBJ1-5; 12 nucleotides match TRBD1. The CDR3 has 17 amino acids. CDR1 is SGHTA and CDR2 is FQGNSA in the germline V gene. V lost 5 bases to trimming and J lost 1 base; unmatched junction nucleotides: 6. For the CDR3, the DNA is TGTGCCAGCAGCACGGGACAGGGGGCCCCGAGCAATCAGCCCCAGCATTTT. Its translation: CASSTGQGAPSNQPQHF.

V and J are TRBV4-1 and TRBJ2-7; 9 bases align to TRBD1. After removal of 5 bases from V and 3 bases from J, the junction contained 11 bases not matched to a gene. Germline assignment: CDR1 MGHRA and CDR2 YSYEKL. The CDR3 has 16 amino acids. The CDR3 here is CASSARAVDRGYEQYF. Written as DNA, the CDR3 is TGCGCCAGCAGCGCAAGAGCCGTGGACAGGGGCTACGAGCAGTACTTC.

The chain joins TRBV14 to TRBJ1-5, with a weak D call TRBD1 (5 bases). The length of the CDR3 is 13 residues. The V end lost 4 bases, the J end lost 5 bases, and 9 bases lay between the germline ends. CDR1 SGHDN and CDR2 FVKESK come from the germline V gene. CDR3 loop: CASSLLGDQPQHF. The CDR3 DNA sequence: TGTGCCAGCAGCCTTCTAGGGGATCAGCCCCAGCATTTT. The complete variable domain, with remaining parts taken from reference TRBV14 and TRBJ1-5, reads EAGVTQFPSHSVIEKGQTVTLRCDPISGHDNLYWYRRVMGKEIKFLLHFVKESKQDESGMPNNRFLAERTGGTYSTLKVQPAELEDSGVYFCASSLLGDQPQHFGDGTRLSIL.

This clone has only one observation. The V call is TRBV27, the J call TRBJ2-6, with a weak D call TRBD2 (5 bases). The CDR3 totals 17 residues. The V and J ends lost 5 bases and 0 bases respectively, with 14 bases between them. CDR1 and CDR2 (germline): MNHEY, SMNVEV (reference sequence). The CDR3 DNA follows: TGTGCCAGCAGTAGAGAGCGGTGGGTCTCTGGGGCCAACGTCCTGACTTTC. This gives the protein CASSRERWVSGANVLTF.

This clone was counted a few times. The chain has TRBV7-9 and TRBJ2-1; 7 bases agree with TRBD1. Germline-derived CDR1 and CDR2 are SEHNR and FQNEAQ (reference sequence). J lost 7 bases, V lost 6 bases, and 3 bases had no gene match. The CDR3 loop spans 12 amino acids. The CDR3 DNA reads as TGTGCCAGCAGTCAGACAGGGAATGAGCAGTTCTTC. The encoded protein is CASSQTGNEQFF.

The chain uses TRBV11-3 and TRBJ1-3, with a weak D call TRBD1 (6 bases). The V gene lost 0 bases and the J gene lost 8 bases, with 17 bases spanning the gap. The CDR3 sequence is 16 residues long. CDR1 SGHNT and CDR2 YENEEA come from the germline V gene. CDR3 sequence reads: CASSLDSQQGPDTIYF. The CDR3 bases are TGTGCCAGCAGCTTAGATTCTCAACAGGGACCAGACACCATATATTTT. Full variable domain (rest looked up from reference TRBV11-3 and TRBJ1-3): EAGVVQSPRYKIIEKKQPVAFWCNPISGHNTLYWYLQNLGQGPELLIRYENEEAVDDSQLPKDRFSAERLKGVDSTLKIQPAELGDSAVYLCASSLDSQQGPDTIYFGEGSWLTVV.